This paragraph covers one T cell receptor (beta chain) sequence. Its antigen is unknown. The germline V and J ends were trimmed by 2 bases and 0 bases, with 3 bases remaining between them. CDR1 and CDR2 from the germline V gene are SGHDT and YYEEEE. The CDR3 covers 14 residues. Measured with immunoSEQ multiplex PCR; TCRdb has only the in-frame clones, and not every one. This table has roughly 120,000 clones, roughly 77% appearing once. Time point here: week 11, during vaccination. Topical imiquimod was applied with each vaccine dose, which held 300 ug of mutant IDH1 20-mer peptide. This entry belongs to a study of a mutant IDH1 vaccine in newly diagnosed glioma. The wider study: Commencement of vaccination occurred 4-6 weeks following radiotherapy alone, or concurrently with temozolomide cycles. Previous care, which was radiotherapy, temozolomide, or both, most often involved both.

Findings of the study overall: The vaccine induced immune responses, and these occurred in around 93% of patients.

This receptor was taken from a man in his forties with glioma. The sequenced sample was PBMCs, obtained from a glioma patient whose treatment included an IDH1 peptide vaccine. This chain links TRBV5-6 with TRBJ2-6; no definite D call. DNA of the CDR3: TGTGCCAGCAGCTTATACTCTGGGGCCAACGTCCTGACTTTC. Protein sequence: CASSLYSGANVLTF.